Below, 5 T cell receptor beta chains from the same sample are listed, as sequenced in a study of shared clonotypes between healthy human individuals. Generated by immunoSEQ multiplex PCR, the TCRdb table keeps only in-frame clones and is missing some. The table lists a few million clones, around nine tenths of them singletons. The specimen was naive CD4+ T cells sorted from blood. The subset was: CD45RA+ positively selected. Every receptor here comes from a man aged 18 to 29 in good health.

The chain couples TRBV10-3 to TRBJ2-3, with 9 bases matching TRBD2. Germline V gene sequence: CDR1 ENHRY, CDR2 SYGVKD. The CDR3 runs to 14 residues. The V segment lost 8 bases and the J segment 1 base; nucleotides outside the gene matches: 4. CDR3 sequence: CAIGLAGRTDTQYF. CDR3 nucleotide sequence: TGTGCCATCGGGCTAGCGGGGCGCACAGATACGCAGTATTTT.

V gene TRBV19 combines with J gene TRBJ1-4, with D maybe TRBD1 (6 bases). Looked up from germline, CDR1 is LNHDA and CDR2 is SQIVND (reference sequence). The CDR3 has 15 residues. V lost 6 bases and J lost 3, with 14 bases in between. CDR3 region: CASRSRGRANEKLFF. CDR3 DNA sequence: TGTGCCAGTAGGTCCAGGGGTAGAGCTAATGAAAAACTGTTTTTT.

As for this clone: The sample has other DNA sequences that encode this CDR3 too. The chain joins TRBV18 to TRBJ1-5; D remains ambiguous. CDR3 size: 13 residues. Trimming shortened V by 2 bases and J by 6 bases, and 8 bases separated the two germline ends. Per germline, CDR1 KGHSH and CDR2 LQKENI. CDR3 sequence: CASSPAGVQPQHF. The CDR3 DNA reads TGTGCCAGCTCACCAGCCGGGGTTCAGCCCCAGCATTTT. The complete variable domain, with remaining parts taken from reference TRBV18 and TRBJ1-5, reads NAGVMQNPRHLVRRRGQEARLRCSPMKGHSHVYWYRQLPEEGLKFMVYLQKENIIDESGMPKERFSAEFPKEGPSILRIQQVVRGDSAAYFCASSPAGVQPQHFGDGTRLSIL.

The chain carries TRBV7-9 and TRBJ2-5, with TRBD2 matching 7 bases. Germline trimming cut 2 bases from V and 1 base from J; bases unmatched to any gene: 10. From germline, CDR1 is SEHNR and CDR2 FQNEAQ (reference sequence). This CDR3 contains 17 residues. The CDR3, as DNA: TGTGCCAGCAGCTTAATTTCCCTAGCGGAGCTCCAAGAGACCCAGTACTTC. Amino acids: CASSLISLAELQETQYF.

The genes are TRBV11-3 and TRBJ2-7; D unresolved. The CDR3 covers 12 residues. V lost 4 bases, J lost 2 bases, and 6 bases lay in between. CDR1 is SGHNT and CDR2 is YENEEA in the germline V gene. This chain's CDR3 is CASSSTPYEQYF. CDR3 coding DNA: TGTGCCAGCAGCTCAACCCCCTACGAGCAGTACTTC.